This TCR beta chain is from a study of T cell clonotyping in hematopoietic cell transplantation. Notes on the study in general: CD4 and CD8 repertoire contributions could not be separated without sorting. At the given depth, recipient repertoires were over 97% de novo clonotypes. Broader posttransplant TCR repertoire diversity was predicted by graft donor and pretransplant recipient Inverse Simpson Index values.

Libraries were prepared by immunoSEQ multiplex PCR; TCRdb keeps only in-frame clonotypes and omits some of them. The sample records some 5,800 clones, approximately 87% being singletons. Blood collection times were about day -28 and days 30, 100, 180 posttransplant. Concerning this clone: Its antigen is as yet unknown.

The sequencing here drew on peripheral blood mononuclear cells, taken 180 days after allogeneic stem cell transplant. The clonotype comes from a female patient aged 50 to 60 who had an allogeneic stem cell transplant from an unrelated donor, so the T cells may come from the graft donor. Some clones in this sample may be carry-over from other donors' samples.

The CDR3 region is CASSSLDRLNIQYF. CDR3 bases: TGTGCCAGCAGTTCACTCGACCGATTAAACATTCAGTACTTC. The chain joins TRBV27 to TRBJ2-4; the D is unclear. This CDR3 has 14 amino acids. V lost 4 bases and J 6 bases, leaving 13 bases between the germline ends. CDR1 is MNHEY, CDR2 SMNVEV, per germline (reference sequence).